The 17 T cell receptor beta chains listed next were all sequenced from one sample in a study of blood T cell repertoires in COVID-19. The data were produced by immunoSEQ multiplex PCR, yet TCRdb's version contains in-frame clones alone and is incomplete. The data contain fewer than 100,000 clones, around 86% of them singletons. Specimen: peripheral blood. The receptor source for this set is a man in his forties or fifties with acute or convalescent COVID-19.

Only a few counts were recorded for this clone. The gene calls are TRBV19 and TRBJ1-1, with 10 bases that match TRBD1. CDR3 size: 16 residues. The germline V gene encodes CDR1 LNHDA and CDR2 SQIVND (reference sequence). J was trimmed by 11 bases and V by 4 bases; bases with no gene match: 16. CDR3 sequence: CASSTEISGTGARAFF. The CDR3 bases are TGTGCCAGTAGTACCGAGATCTCCGGGACAGGGGCGCGGGCTTTCTTT.

This clone was counted once. The chain employs TRBV2 and TRBJ2-1; 10 nucleotides align to TRBD2. The CDR3 totals 14 residues. The J segment lost 10 bases and the V segment lost 8 bases, leaving 11 bases of the junction unmatched. Per germline, CDR1 SNHLY and CDR2 FYNNEI. CDR3 sequence: CASPPASGRGEQFF. The CDR3 DNA reads TGTGCCAGCCCTCCAGCTAGCGGGAGAGGGGAGCAGTTCTTC.

The V and J genes are TRBV14 and TRBJ1-1; unclear D gene. Trimming left V 6 bases short and J 5 bases short, with 13 bases between. The CDR3 is 13 amino acids. Germline loops: CDR1 SGHDN, CDR2 FVKESK. CDR3 region: CASRPGGRTEAFF. Written as DNA, the CDR3 is TGTGCCAGCAGACCGGGAGGAAGAACTGAAGCTTTCTTT.

This rearrangement joins TRBV18 to TRBJ2-7, with a weak D call TRBD2 (6 bases). CDR1 and CDR2 from the germline V gene are KGHSH and LQKENI. With 2 bases removed from V and 3 bases from J, the gap between germline ends came to 14 bases. The CDR3 length is 15 residues. The CDR3 DNA reads as TGTGCCAGCTCACCAGGAGGGGCGAGGAACTACGAGCAGTACTTC. The encoded protein is CASSPGGARNYEQYF.

The chain joins TRBV24-1 to TRBJ2-1, with 8 nucleotides matching TRBD2. The CDR3 has 15 residues. Germline V gives CDR1 KGHDR, CDR2 SFDVKD. The V and J ends lost 6 bases and 3 bases, in that order; junction bases with no gene match: 6. Here the CDR3 reads CATSLGTSGYNEQFF. The CDR3 nucleotides read TGTGCCACCAGTCTAGGCACTAGCGGCTACAATGAGCAGTTCTTC.

The J gene is TRBJ2-1, the V gene TRBV3-1 (or the pseudogene TRBV3-2); 8 nucleotides align to TRBD1. V lost 4 bases, J lost 2 bases, and 4 bases stayed unmatched. CDR1 is LGHDT, CDR2 YNNKEL, per germline (reference sequence). CDR3 length equals 15 residues. The CDR3 sequence is CASSPGQGPYNEQFF. CDR3 nucleotide sequence: TGTGCCAGCAGCCCCGGACAGGGTCCCTACAATGAGCAGTTCTTC.

The rearrangement links TRBV6-5 to TRBJ2-5; 7 nucleotides match TRBD2. Germline values: CDR1 MNHEY, CDR2 SVGAGI. V lost 7 bases to trimming and J lost 1 base; unmatched junction nucleotides: 9. This CDR3 has 15 residues. CDR3 amino acids: CASNWGGKVQETQYF. The CDR3 coding sequence is TGTGCCAGCAATTGGGGGGGGAAGGTCCAAGAGACCCAGTACTTC.

The table lists this clone with a count of one. The chain carries TRBV2 and TRBJ1-2; 9 bases fit TRBD1. CDR3 size: 16 residues. V shed 2 bases, J shed 4 bases, and the junction held 8 bases outside the gene matches. CDR1 and CDR2 from the germline V gene are SNHLY and FYNNEI. The CDR3 DNA reads as TGTGCCAGCAGTGAACCGGGGACAGGGAATGGCTATGGCTACACCTTC. This sequence encodes CASSEPGTGNGYGYTF.

V usage is TRBV19 and J usage is TRBJ1-1; 7 bases match TRBD1. The trim removed 3 bases at V and 1 base at J, leaving 8 bases unmatched. There are 16 residues in the CDR3. The germline CDR1 and CDR2 sequences are LNHDA and SQIVND (reference sequence). The DNA for the CDR3 is TGTGCCAGTAGTATCCGGAAAAACAGGGGGAACACTGAAGCTTTCTTT. Translated, it gives CASSIRKNRGNTEAFF.

The chain links TRBV7-6 to TRBJ2-7; 10 nucleotides align to TRBD2. CDR3 length: 16 amino acids. V was pared by 1 base and J by 6 bases, with 9 bases of the junction left unmatched. Germline V lookup: CDR1 SGHVS, CDR2 FNYEAQ. CDR3 DNA: TGTGCCAGCAGCTTAGGTACTAGCGGGACGAACTCCGAGCAGTACTTC. Translating gives CASSLGTSGTNSEQYF. The whole variable domain, remainder taken from reference TRBV7-6 and TRBJ2-7, is GAGVSQSPRYKVTKRGQDVALRCDPISGHVSLYWYRQALGQGPEFLTYFNYEAQQDKSGLPNDRFSAERPEGSISTLTIQRTEQRDSAMYRCASSLGTSGTNSEQYFGPGTRLTVT.

The genes are TRBV29-1 and TRBJ2-5; weak D call: TRBD2 (5 bases). Germline V gives CDR1 SQVTM, CDR2 ANQGSEA. This CDR3 has 11 amino acids. V was shortened by 3 bases and J by 4 bases, with 6 bases between the two germline ends. In nucleotides, the CDR3 is TGCAGCGTTGATGCGGGAGAGACCCAGTACTTC. Its protein product is CSVDAGETQYF.

In this sample, this clone turned up once. This chain links TRBV6-5 with TRBJ1-4; no definite D call. The germline V and J ends were trimmed by 7 bases and 7 bases, with 19 bases remaining between them. Germline V gives CDR1 MNHEY, CDR2 SVGAGI. There are 15 residues in the CDR3. The CDR3 bases are TGTGCCAGCACCGAGCTTGGCTTACTAGGTGAAAAACTGTTTTTT. The encoded protein is CASTELGLLGEKLFF.

This rearrangement joins TRBV6-5 to TRBJ2-7, with 12 bases that match TRBD2. V lost 6 bases and J lost 4; bases outside the gene matches: 7. Germline V gene lookup returns CDR1 MNHEY and CDR2 SVGAGI. The CDR3 spans 15 residues. The CDR3 protein is CASRAGTSGWYEQYF. The CDR3 bases are TGTGCCAGCAGGGCAGGGACTAGCGGGTGGTACGAGCAGTACTTC.

The V call is TRBV5-1, the J call TRBJ2-2; perhaps TRBD1 as D (6 bases). CDR1 SGHRS and CDR2 YFSETQ come from the germline V gene. V was trimmed by 0 bases and J by 4 bases, leaving 10 bases between them. The CDR3 is 15 amino acids. The CDR3 DNA reads TGCGCCAGCAGCTTGGCTCTAGGGGGCACCGGGGAGCTGTTTTTT. This encodes CASSLALGGTGELFF. The variable domain in full, with the rest retrieved from reference TRBV5-1 and TRBJ2-2, is KAGVTQTPRYLIKTRGQQVTLSCSPISGHRSVSWYQQTPGQGLQFLFEYFSETQRNKGNFPGRFSGRQFSNSRSEMNVSTLELGDSALYLCASSLALGGTGELFFGEGSRLTVL.

The CDR3 loop is CASSQPQGLITYNEQFF. The CDR3 DNA reads as TGCGCCAGCAGCCAACCGCAGGGGTTAATAACCTACAATGAGCAGTTCTTC. The chain couples TRBV4-1 to TRBJ2-1; maybe TRBD1 (6 bases). The CDR3 is 17 amino acids. Germline-derived CDR1 and CDR2 are MGHRA and YSYEKL. Trimming cost V 2 bases and J 2 bases, with 16 bases left between them.

The CDR3 region is CASNGGQPNQPQHF. The CDR3 DNA sequence: TGTGCCAGCAACGGGGGGCAGCCCAATCAGCCCCAGCATTTT. The genes are TRBV2 and TRBJ1-5; D is perhaps TRBD1 (6 bases). Germline loops: CDR1 SNHLY, CDR2 FYNNEI. This CDR3 has 14 amino acids. V was trimmed by 7 bases and J by 3 bases, leaving 13 bases between them.

The chain links TRBV19 to TRBJ1-6, with 10 bases fitting TRBD1. V trimming: 6 bases; J trimming: 10 bases; junction bases outside the gene matches: 3. Germline V gene lookup returns CDR1 LNHDA and CDR2 SQIVND (reference sequence). CDR3 length: 13 amino acids. CDR3 in amino acids: CASRGQGLSPLHF. CDR3 nucleotide sequence: TGTGCCAGTAGGGGACAGGGGTTATCACCCCTCCACTTT.